This paragraph covers one T cell receptor (beta chain) sequence. Its specificity is not known. The CDR3 is 15 residues long. The V gene's germline CDR1 is SEHNR and CDR2 FQNEAQ (reference sequence). V trimming: 1 base; J trimming: 7 bases; junction bases outside the gene matches: 7. The data stem from a study of a mutant IDH1 vaccine in newly diagnosed glioma. At the level of the study: Vaccinations were initiated 4-6 weeks following radiotherapy alone, or were given together with temozolomide cycles. Patients got radiotherapy, temozolomide, or both beforehand, and most got both.

Noted time point: week 47, end of study. Doses consisted of 300 ug of mutant IDH1 20-mer peptide each, paired with topical imiquimod. Eight vaccinations were given in weeks 1, 3, 5, 7, 11, 15, 19 and 23. Each donor presented with a new WHO grade 3 or 4 astrocytoma that tested IDH1-mutant and showed ATRX loss. The protocol was immunoSEQ multiplex PCR, while the TCRdb copy is restricted to in-frame clones and leaves out a portion. The table lists approximately 60,000 clones, 75% to 90% of them singletons. This sequence joins TRBV7-9 and TRBJ2-7, with 10 positions matching TRBD1. The sample here was PBMCs, taken from a glioma patient whose treatment included an IDH1 peptide vaccine. The clonotype originates from a woman aged 45-65 years with glioma. DNA of the CDR3: TGTGCCAGCAGCTTAGGCGGGACAGGGGATGAGGAGCAGTACTTC. Translated: CASSLGGTGDEEQYF. Variable domain in full (rest from reference TRBV7-9 and TRBJ2-7): DTGVSQNPRHKITKRGQNVTFRCDPISEHNRLYWYRQTLGQGPEFLTYFQNEAQLEKSRLLSDRFSAERPKGSFSTLEIQRTEQGDSAMYLCASSLGGTGDEEQYFGPGTRLTVT.